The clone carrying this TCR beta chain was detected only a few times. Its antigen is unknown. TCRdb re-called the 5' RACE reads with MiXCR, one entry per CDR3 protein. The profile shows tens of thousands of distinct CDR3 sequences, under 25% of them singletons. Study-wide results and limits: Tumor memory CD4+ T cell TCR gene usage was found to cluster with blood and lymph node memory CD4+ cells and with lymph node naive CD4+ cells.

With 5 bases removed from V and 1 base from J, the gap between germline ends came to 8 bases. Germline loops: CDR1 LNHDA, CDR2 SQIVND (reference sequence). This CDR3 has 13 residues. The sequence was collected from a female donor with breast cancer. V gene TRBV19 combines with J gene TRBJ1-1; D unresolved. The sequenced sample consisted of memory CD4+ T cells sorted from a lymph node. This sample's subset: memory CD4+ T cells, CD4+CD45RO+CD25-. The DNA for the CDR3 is TGTGCCAGTAGTGTAAACAGGAACACTGAAGCTTTCTTT. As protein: CASSVNRNTEAFF.